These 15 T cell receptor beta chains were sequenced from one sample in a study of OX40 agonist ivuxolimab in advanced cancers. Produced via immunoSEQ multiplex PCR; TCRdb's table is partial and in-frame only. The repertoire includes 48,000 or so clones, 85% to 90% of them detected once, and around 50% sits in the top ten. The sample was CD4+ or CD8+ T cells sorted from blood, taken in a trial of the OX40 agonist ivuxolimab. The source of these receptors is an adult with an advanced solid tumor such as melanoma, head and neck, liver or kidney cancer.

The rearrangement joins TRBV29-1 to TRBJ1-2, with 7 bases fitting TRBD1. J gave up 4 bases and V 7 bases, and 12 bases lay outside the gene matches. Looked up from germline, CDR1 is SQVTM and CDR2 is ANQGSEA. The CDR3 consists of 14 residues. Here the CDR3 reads CSAATGAAGYGYTF. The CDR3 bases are TGCAGCGCGGCTACAGGGGCTGCAGGCTATGGCTACACCTTC.

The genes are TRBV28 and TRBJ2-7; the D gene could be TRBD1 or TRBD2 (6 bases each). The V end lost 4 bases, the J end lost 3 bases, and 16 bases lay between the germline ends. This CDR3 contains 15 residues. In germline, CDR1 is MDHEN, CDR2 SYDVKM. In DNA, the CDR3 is TGTGCCAGCAGTTCCCGGGGGACACCCTACTACGAGCAGTACTTC. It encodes CASSSRGTPYYEQYF.

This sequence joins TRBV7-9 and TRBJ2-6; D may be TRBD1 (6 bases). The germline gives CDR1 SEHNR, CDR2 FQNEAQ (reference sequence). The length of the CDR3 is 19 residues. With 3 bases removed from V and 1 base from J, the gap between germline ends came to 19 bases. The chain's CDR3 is CASSFIFRDKTSGANVLTF. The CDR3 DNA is TGTGCCAGCAGCTTCATCTTCCGGGACAAAACTTCTGGGGCCAACGTCCTGACTTTC.

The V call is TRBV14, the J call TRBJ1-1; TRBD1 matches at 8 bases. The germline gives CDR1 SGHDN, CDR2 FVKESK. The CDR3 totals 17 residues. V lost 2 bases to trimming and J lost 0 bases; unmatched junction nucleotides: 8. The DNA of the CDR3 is TGTGCCAGCAGCCAATTCAGGGGGCAAGAGGTGAACACTGAAGCTTTCTTT. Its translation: CASSQFRGQEVNTEAFF.

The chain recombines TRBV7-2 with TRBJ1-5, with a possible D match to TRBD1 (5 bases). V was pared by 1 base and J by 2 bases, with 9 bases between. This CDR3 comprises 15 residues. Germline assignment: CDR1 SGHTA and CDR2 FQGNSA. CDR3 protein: CASSLVGTRNQPQHF. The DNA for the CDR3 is TGTGCCAGCAGCTTAGTGGGGACGCGCAATCAGCCCCAGCATTTT.

CDR3 coding DNA: TGTGCCAGCAGTTTTTGGGCGGTAGGTTACACTGAAGCTTTCTTT. Amino acids: CASSFWAVGYTEAFF. The V gene is TRBV28, the J gene TRBJ1-1, with D unclear. Germline V gene sequence: CDR1 MDHEN, CDR2 SYDVKM. The ends were cut back, 3 bases at V and 3 bases at J, with 14 bases in the middle. The CDR3 is made up of 15 amino acids.

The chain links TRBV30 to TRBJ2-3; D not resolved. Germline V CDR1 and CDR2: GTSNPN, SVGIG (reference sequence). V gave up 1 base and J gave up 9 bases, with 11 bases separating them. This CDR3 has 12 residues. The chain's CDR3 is CAWSDDIGTQYF. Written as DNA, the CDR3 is TGTGCCTGGAGTGATGACATAGGGACGCAGTATTTT.

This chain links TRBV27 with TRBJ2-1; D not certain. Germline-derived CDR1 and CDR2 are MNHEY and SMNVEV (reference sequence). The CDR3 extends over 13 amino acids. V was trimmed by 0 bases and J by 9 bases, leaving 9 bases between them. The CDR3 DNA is TGTGCCAGCAGTTTATCGACGGTTACTGAGCAGTTCTTC. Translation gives CASSLSTVTEQFF.

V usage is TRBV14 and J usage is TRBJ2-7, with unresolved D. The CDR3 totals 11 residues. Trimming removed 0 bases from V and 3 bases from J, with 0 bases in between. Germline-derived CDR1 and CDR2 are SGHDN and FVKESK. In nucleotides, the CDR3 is TGTGCCAGCAGCCAAGACTACGAGCAGTACTTC. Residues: CASSQDYEQYF.

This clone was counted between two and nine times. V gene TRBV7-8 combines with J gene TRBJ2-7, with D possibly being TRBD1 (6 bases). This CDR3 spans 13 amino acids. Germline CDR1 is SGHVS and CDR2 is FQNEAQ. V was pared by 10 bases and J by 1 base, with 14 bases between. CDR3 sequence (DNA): TGTGCCACCTCCGGTACAGGGTCCTACGAGCAGTACTTC. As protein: CATSGTGSYEQYF.

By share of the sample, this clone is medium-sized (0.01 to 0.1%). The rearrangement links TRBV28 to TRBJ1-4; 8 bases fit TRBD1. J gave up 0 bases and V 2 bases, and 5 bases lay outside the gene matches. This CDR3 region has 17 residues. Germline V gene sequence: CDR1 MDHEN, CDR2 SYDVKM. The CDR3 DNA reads TGTGCCAGCAGTTTAGGGACAGGTTACTCAACTAATGAAAAACTGTTTTTT. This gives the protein CASSLGTGYSTNEKLFF.

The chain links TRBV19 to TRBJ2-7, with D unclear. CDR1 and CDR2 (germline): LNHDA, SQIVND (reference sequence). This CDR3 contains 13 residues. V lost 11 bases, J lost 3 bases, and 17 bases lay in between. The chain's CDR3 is CALRPVGSYEQYF. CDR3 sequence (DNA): TGTGCCCTTCGGCCCGTTGGTAGCTACGAGCAGTACTTC.

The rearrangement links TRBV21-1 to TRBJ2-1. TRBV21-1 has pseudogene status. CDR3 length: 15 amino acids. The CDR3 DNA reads TGTGCCAGGGTTCCCCGGGGGCCTTCCTACAATGAGCAGTTCTTC. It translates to CARVPRGPSYNEQFF.

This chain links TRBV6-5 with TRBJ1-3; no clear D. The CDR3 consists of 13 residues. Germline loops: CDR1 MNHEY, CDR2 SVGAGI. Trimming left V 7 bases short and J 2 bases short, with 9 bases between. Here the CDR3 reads CASTPLAGNTIYF. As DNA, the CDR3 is TGTGCCAGCACCCCCTTGGCTGGAAACACCATATATTTT.

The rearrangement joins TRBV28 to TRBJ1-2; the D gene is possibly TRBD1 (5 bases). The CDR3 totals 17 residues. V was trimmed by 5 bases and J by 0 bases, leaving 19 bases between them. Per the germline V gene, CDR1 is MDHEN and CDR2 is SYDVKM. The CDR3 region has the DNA TGTGCCAGCAGTCCCCGGTACACCGGGGGAGCTAACTATGGCTACACCTTC. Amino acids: CASSPRYTGGANYGYTF.